This entry describes one TCR beta chain. Its antigen remains unidentified. The source of the sample is a study of OX40 agonist ivuxolimab in advanced cancers. V was cut by 5 bases and J by 0 bases, with 13 bases left in between. The CDR3 covers 15 residues. Germline V gene lookup returns CDR1 LNHDA and CDR2 SQIVND (reference sequence). Findings of the study overall: CD4+ and CD8+ T cells in blood underwent clonal expansion by week 6 at 0.1 to 3.0 mg/kg.

The data were produced by immunoSEQ multiplex PCR, yet TCRdb's version contains in-frame clones alone and is incomplete. Here the sample spans 55,000 to 75,000 clones, roughly 85% being singletons. The V and J genes are TRBV19 and TRBJ1-1, with a weak D call TRBD1 (5 bases). The clonotype comes from an adult with an advanced solid tumor such as melanoma, head and neck, liver or kidney cancer. The specimen was CD4+ or CD8+ T cells sorted from blood, collected in a trial of the OX40 agonist ivuxolimab. CDR3 region: CASSPKLTVNTEAFF. The CDR3 DNA reads TGTGCCAGTAGTCCGAAACTGACAGTGAACACTGAAGCTTTCTTT.